These T cell receptor beta chains were read from a single sample in a study of Ad26.COV2.S vaccination and SARS-CoV-2 variants. TCRdb's copy holds only in-frame clones and misses some; the assay was immunoSEQ multiplex PCR. This sample has some 320,000 clones, with 70% to 90% found just once. The sample consisted of peripheral blood, taken in a trial of Ad26.COV2.S vaccine versus placebo. The receptor source for this set is a person between 18 and 65 years old who received the Ad26.COV2.S COVID-19 vaccine or a placebo. Each CDR3 is given without its conserved first and last residue. A D gene is named only where the DNA matches it firmly.

j_gene: TRBJ1-2
d_gene: .
v_gene: TRBV11-2
CDR3aa: ASSKEPAYGYT

j_gene: TRBJ2-1
d_gene: .
v_gene: TRBV19
CDR3aa: ASSISDSQYNEQF

j_gene: TRBJ1-2
d_gene: .
v_gene: TRBV4-3
CDR3aa: ASSQRPASGGYT

j_gene: TRBJ2-7
d_gene: .
v_gene: TRBV2
CDR3aa: ASSGRPYEQY

j_gene: TRBJ1-2
d_gene: .
v_gene: TRBV6-2/TRBV6-3
CDR3aa: ASSSSVTGFSYGYT

j_gene: TRBJ1-3
d_gene: .
v_gene: TRBV18
CDR3aa: ASSPTGSNSGNTIY

j_gene: TRBJ1-4
d_gene: TRBD1
v_gene: TRBV6-1
CDR3aa: ASSDGTGTSGWEKLF

j_gene: TRBJ2-2
d_gene: TRBD1
v_gene: TRBV29-1
CDR3aa: SVRQGAITGELF

j_gene: TRBJ2-1
d_gene: .
v_gene: TRBV4-1
CDR3aa: ASSPLAVGTPTGNEQF

j_gene: TRBJ2-7
d_gene: TRBD1
v_gene: TRBV6-5
CDR3aa: ASSYSGQGAPYEQY

j_gene: TRBJ2-1
d_gene: .
v_gene: TRBV7-9
CDR3aa: ASSLYGINEQF

j_gene: TRBJ2-7
d_gene: .
v_gene: TRBV27
CDR3aa: ASRGGVYEQY

j_gene: TRBJ2-7
d_gene: TRBD2
v_gene: TRBV11-2
CDR3aa: ASRTQAGPSGGTYEQY

j_gene: TRBJ1-6
d_gene: .
v_gene: TRBV7-2
CDR3aa: ASSLKVAGGTLNSPLH

j_gene: TRBJ1-2
d_gene: TRBD1
v_gene: TRBV7-9
CDR3aa: ASSLGTGDGYT

j_gene: TRBJ1-5
d_gene: .
v_gene: TRBV28
CDR3aa: ASSFQGPAQPQH

j_gene: TRBJ1-4
d_gene: .
v_gene: TRBV18
CDR3aa: ASSPSAVTNEKLF

j_gene: TRBJ1-1
d_gene: TRBD1
v_gene: TRBV14
CDR3aa: ASSPLTGGVEAF

j_gene: TRBJ2-3
d_gene: TRBD2
v_gene: TRBV7-3
CDR3aa: ASSLGSGVSTDTQY

j_gene: TRBJ2-3
d_gene: TRBD2
v_gene: TRBV10-3
CDR3aa: AISGTSGGPDTDTQY

j_gene: TRBJ1-3
d_gene: .
v_gene: TRBV4-3
CDR3aa: ASSQDRGNTIY

j_gene: TRBJ1-4
d_gene: .
v_gene: TRBV5-5
CDR3aa: ASSLGATNEKLF